The sample holds one count of the clone carrying this T cell receptor beta chain. Its antigen remains unknown. The CDR3 has 14 amino acids. V was pared by 8 bases and J by 8 bases, with 10 bases of the junction left unmatched. Germline CDR1 MDHEN, CDR2 SYDVKM. This specimen belongs to a study of T cell repertoires in cytomegalovirus infection. Overall study: In public TCR beta signatures, there were indications of both CMV infection and matching HLA type.

TCRdb itself ran the reads through MiXCR, one entry per CDR3 protein. The table shows around 900,000 distinct CDR3 sequences, with 31% occurring only once. Study results and caveats: Within the response measured ex vivo, HLA-C-restricted CMV-specific TCR beta clonotypes were dominant.

The chain combines TRBV28 with TRBJ2-1; 9 bases map to TRBD1. The specimen was cultured CD8+ T cells from PBMCs, collected from culture after CMV antigen stimulation. This receptor was obtained from a human donor in good health (CMV status not recorded). Some clones in this sample may be carry-over from other donors' samples. CDR3 in amino acids: CASQRGTGIDEQFF. As DNA, the CDR3 is TGTGCCAGCCAAAGGGGGACAGGGATCGATGAGCAGTTCTTC. Full variable domain (remainder filled in from reference TRBV28 and TRBJ2-1): DVKVTQSSRYLVKRTGEKVFLECVQDMDHENMFWYRQDPGLGLRLIYFSYDVKMKEKGDIPEGYSVSREKKERFSLILESASTNQTSMYLCASQRGTGIDEQFFGPGTRLTVL.